The rows below give T cell receptor beta chains drawn from one sample of a study of beta chain features in type 1 diabetes. Sequenced by immunoSEQ multiplex PCR; TCRdb stores in-frame clones only, minus some. The sample yields 600,000 to 700,000 clones, 13% seen once. What was sequenced was naive CD4+ T cells from blood. These receptors were collected from a man between 18 and 29 years old with type 1 diabetes. CDR3s include the opening cysteine and the closing phenylalanine or tryptophan. D genes are given only for firm matches. Size values are once, few and many counts, or a class for expanded clones, and some rows have none.

abundance,j_gene,v_gene,d_gene,CDR3aa,CDR3nt
-,TRBJ1-3,TRBV30,TRBD1,CAWSRGTGSLSAASSGNTIYF,TGTGCCTGGAGTAGGGGGACAGGCTCACTTTCAGCGGCCTCGTCTGGAAACACCATATATTTT
few,TRBJ1-1,TRBV18,-,CASSPDEDTEAFF,TGTGCCAGCTCACCGGACGAAGACACTGAAGCTTTCTTT
few,TRBJ1-6,TRBV10-2,TRBD1,CASSLAGGANSSPLHF,TGCGCCAGCAGTCTAGCAGGGGGCGCCAATTCGTCACCCCTCCACTTT
-,TRBJ2-2,TRBV6-1,-,CASSEGTANTGELFF,TGTGCCAGCAGTGAAGGGACAGCGAACACCGGGGAGCTGTTTTTT
-,TRBJ2-3,TRBV11-1,TRBD2,CASSLAPSGGPYSDTQYF,TGTGCCAGCAGCTTAGCCCCTAGCGGGGGGCCGTACTCAGATACGCAGTATTTT
-,TRBJ2-7,TRBV6-5,TRBD1,CASSTGQGGGEQYF,TGTGCCAGCAGTACGGGACAGGGAGGTGGGGAGCAGTACTTC
-,TRBJ1-1,TRBV30,TRBD1,CAWSDRVTEAFF,TGTGCCTGGAGCGACAGGGTCACTGAAGCTTTCTTT
-,TRBJ2-6,TRBV7-2,-,CASSLGVRQGGFLTF,TGTGCCAGCAGCTTAGGAGTGCGGCAGGGTGGGTTCCTGACTTTC
-,TRBJ1-2,TRBV6-5,-,CASSSPDPNYGYTF,TGTGCCAGCAGTTCACCTGACCCTAACTATGGCTACACCTTC
few,TRBJ1-2,TRBV6-1,TRBD1,CASIRDREEGYTF,TGTGCCAGCATCAGAGACAGGGAAGAAGGCTACACCTTC
-,TRBJ1-1,TRBV6-5,TRBD1,CASSYTGTGEQAFF,TGTGCCAGCAGTTACACAGGGACAGGGGAACAAGCTTTCTTT
few,TRBJ2-5,TRBV5-4,-,CASSRALELETQYF,TGTGCCAGCAGCCGGGCTCTAGAGTTAGAGACCCAGTACTTC
few,TRBJ1-1,TRBV10-3,TRBD1,CAISGIGTGNTEAFF,TGTGCCATCAGTGGAATAGGGACAGGAAACACTGAAGCTTTCTTT
few,TRBJ2-3,TRBV18,-,CASSLQGPPGADTQYF,TGTGCCAGCTCACTTCAGGGGCCGCCGGGAGCAGATACGCAGTATTTT
-,TRBJ2-3,TRBV10-3,TRBD2,CAISPSGAGTTDTQYF,TGTGCCATCAGTCCCTCGGGAGCGGGGACTACCGATACGCAGTATTTT
few,TRBJ2-3,TRBV19,-,CARTLPVDTQYF,TGTGCCAGGACTTTGCCGGTGGATACGCAGTATTTT
-,TRBJ2-5,TRBV28,TRBD1,CASSRDRGLGEETQYF,TGTGCCAGCAGTCGAGACAGGGGGCTTGGTGAAGAGACCCAGTACTTC
-,TRBJ2-5,TRBV18,-,CASSPRGVIRETQYF,TGTGCCAGCTCACCACGGGGGGTGATACGAGAGACCCAGTACTTC
once,TRBJ2-1,TRBV6-5,TRBD1,CASSPWTGGNEQFF,TGTGCCAGCAGTCCGTGGACAGGGGGCAATGAGCAGTTCTTC
few,TRBJ2-3,TRBV2,TRBD2,CASSYLAGSTDTQYF,TGTGCCAGCAGTTATCTAGCGGGGAGCACAGATACGCAGTATTTT
-,TRBJ1-6,TRBV25-1,-,CASTKRGSPLHF,TGTGCCAGCACTAAAAGGGGTTCACCCCTCCACTTT
few,TRBJ1-2,TRBV5-1,-,CASSLTAGGGYTF,TGCGCCAGCAGCTTAACGGCCGGGGGCGGCTACACCTTC
few,TRBJ2-1,TRBV30,-,CAWSDPPIGQMMFF,TGTGCCTGGAGTGACCCCCCAATAGGACAGATGATGTTCTTC
-,TRBJ2-7,TRBV5-1,TRBD1,CASSPGQGLDEQYF,TGCGCCAGCAGCCCGGGACAGGGGCTCGACGAGCAGTACTTC
few,TRBJ1-3,TRBV30,-,CAWSMGSSGNTIYF,TGTGCCTGGAGTATGGGTAGCTCTGGAAACACCATATATTTT
-,TRBJ1-5,TRBV2,-,CASSGPGGNQPQHF,TGTGCCAGCAGTGGGCCCGGGGGAAATCAGCCCCAGCATTTT
few,TRBJ1-6,TRBV16,-,CASSPRRASPLHF,TGTGCCAGCAGCCCGAGAAGGGCTTCACCCCTCCACTTT